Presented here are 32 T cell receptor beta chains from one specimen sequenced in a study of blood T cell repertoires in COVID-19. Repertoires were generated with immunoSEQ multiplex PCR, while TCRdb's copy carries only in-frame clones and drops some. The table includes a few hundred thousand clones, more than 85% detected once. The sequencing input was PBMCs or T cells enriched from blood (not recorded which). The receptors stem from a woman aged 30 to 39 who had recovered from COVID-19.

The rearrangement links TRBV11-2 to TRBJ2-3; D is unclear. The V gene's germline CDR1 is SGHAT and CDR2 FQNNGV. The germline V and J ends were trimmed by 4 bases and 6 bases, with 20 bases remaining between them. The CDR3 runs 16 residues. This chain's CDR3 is CASSSPGPTPWDTQYF. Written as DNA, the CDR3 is TGTGCCAGCAGCTCTCCAGGCCCAACCCCATGGGATACGCAGTATTTT.

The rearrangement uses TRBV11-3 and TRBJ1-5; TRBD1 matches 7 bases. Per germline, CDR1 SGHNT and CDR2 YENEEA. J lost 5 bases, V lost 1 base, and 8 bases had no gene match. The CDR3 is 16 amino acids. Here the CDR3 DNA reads TGTGCCAGCAGCTTAGTGGAGGGGGCATCGGATCAGCCCCAGCATTTT. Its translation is CASSLVEGASDQPQHF.

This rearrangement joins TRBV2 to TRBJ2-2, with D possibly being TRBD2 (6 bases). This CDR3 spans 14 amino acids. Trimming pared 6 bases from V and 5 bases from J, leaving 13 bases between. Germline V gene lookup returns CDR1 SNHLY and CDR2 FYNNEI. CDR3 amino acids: CASRLAGRTGELFF. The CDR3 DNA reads TGTGCCAGCAGGCTCGCGGGGAGAACCGGGGAGCTGTTTTTT.

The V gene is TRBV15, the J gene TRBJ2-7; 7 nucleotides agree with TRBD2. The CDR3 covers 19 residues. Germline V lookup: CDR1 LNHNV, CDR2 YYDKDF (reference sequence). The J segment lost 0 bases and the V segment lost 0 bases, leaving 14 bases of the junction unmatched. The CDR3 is CATSREGPLTSWSSYEQYF. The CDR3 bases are TGTGCCACCAGCAGAGAGGGGCCCTTGACTAGCTGGAGCTCCTACGAGCAGTACTTC.

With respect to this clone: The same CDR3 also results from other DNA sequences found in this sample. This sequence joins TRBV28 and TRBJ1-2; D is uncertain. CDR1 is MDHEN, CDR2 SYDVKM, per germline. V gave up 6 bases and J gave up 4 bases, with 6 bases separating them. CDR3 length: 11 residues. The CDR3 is CASRGGYGYTF. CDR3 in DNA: TGTGCCAGCAGGGGAGGCTATGGCTACACCTTC.

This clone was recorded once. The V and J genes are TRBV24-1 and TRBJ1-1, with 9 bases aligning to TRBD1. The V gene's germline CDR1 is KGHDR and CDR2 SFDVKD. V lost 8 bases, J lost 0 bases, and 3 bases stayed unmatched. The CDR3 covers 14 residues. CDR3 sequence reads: CATTWDRVNTEAFF. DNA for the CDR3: TGTGCCACCACCTGGGACAGGGTGAACACTGAAGCTTTCTTT.

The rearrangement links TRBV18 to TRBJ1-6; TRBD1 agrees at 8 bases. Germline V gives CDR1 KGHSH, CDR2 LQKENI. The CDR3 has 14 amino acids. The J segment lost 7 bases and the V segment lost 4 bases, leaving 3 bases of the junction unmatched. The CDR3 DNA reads TGTGCCAGCTCACTCGGACAGGGAAATTCACCCCTCCACTTT. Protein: CASSLGQGNSPLHF.

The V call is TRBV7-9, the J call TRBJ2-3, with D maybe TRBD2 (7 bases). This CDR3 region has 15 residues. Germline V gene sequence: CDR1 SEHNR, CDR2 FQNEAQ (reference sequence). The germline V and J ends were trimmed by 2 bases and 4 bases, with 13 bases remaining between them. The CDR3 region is CASSLRGGKADTQYF. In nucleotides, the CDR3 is TGTGCCAGCAGCTTAAGGGGGGGGAAGGCAGATACGCAGTATTTT.

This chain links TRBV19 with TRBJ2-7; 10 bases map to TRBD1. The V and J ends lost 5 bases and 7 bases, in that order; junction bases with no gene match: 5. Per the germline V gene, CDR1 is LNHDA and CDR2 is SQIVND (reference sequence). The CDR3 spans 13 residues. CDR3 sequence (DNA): TGTGCCAGTAGTTTGGGACAGGGGCGAGAGCAGTACTTC. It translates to CASSLGQGREQYF. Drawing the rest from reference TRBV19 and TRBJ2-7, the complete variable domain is DGGITQSPKYLFRKEGQNVTLSCEQNLNHDAMYWYRQDPGQGLRLIYYSQIVNDFQKGDIAEGYSVSREKKESFPLTVTSAQKNPTAFYLCASSLGQGREQYFGPGTRLTVT.

This chain's CDR3 is CASSRTGTASYEQYF. In nucleotides, the CDR3 is TGTGCCAGCAGCAGAACCGGGACAGCCTCCTACGAGCAGTACTTC. The gene calls are TRBV7-2 and TRBJ2-7, with 7 positions matching TRBD1. The trim removed 5 bases at V and 0 bases at J, leaving 7 bases unmatched. CDR3 length: 15 residues. Germline assignment: CDR1 SGHTA and CDR2 FQGNSA.

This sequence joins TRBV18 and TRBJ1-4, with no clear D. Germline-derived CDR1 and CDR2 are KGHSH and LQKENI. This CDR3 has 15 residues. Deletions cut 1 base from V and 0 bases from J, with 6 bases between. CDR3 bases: TGTGCCAGCTCACCACAGAGGGCAACTAATGAAAAACTGTTTTTT. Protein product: CASSPQRATNEKLFF.

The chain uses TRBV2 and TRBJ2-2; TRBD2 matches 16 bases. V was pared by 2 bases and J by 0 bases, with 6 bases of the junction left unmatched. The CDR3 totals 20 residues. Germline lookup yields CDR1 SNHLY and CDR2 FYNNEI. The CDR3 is CASSELGLAGGLSNTGELFF. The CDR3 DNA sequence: TGTGCCAGCAGTGAATTGGGACTAGCGGGAGGGCTATCGAACACCGGGGAGCTGTTTTTT.

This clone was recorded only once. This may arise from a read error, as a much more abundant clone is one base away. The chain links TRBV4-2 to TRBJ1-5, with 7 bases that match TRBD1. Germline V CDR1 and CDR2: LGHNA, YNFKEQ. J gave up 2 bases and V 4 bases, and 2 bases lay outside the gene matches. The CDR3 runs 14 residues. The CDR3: CASSPTGGNQPQHF. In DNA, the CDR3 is TGTGCCAGCAGCCCTACAGGGGGCAATCAGCCCCAGCATTTT.

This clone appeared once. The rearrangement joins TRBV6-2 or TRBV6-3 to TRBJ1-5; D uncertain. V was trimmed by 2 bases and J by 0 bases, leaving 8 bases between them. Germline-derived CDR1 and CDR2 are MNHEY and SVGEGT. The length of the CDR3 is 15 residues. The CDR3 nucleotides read TGTGCCAGCAGTTACGACACTCTTAGCAATCAGCCCCAGCATTTT. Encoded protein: CASSYDTLSNQPQHF.

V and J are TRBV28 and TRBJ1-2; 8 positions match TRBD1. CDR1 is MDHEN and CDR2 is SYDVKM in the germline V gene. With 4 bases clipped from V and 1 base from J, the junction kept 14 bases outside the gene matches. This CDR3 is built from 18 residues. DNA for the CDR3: TGTGCCAGCAGTTCCTCGGGGGGACCGACAGGGGATAACTATGGCTACACCTTC. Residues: CASSSSGGPTGDNYGYTF.

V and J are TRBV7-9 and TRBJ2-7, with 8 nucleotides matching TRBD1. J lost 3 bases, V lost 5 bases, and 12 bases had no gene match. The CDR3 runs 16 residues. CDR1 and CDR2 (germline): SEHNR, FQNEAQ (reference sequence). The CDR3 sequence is CASSLAPRDRIYEQYF. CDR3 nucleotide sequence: TGTGCCAGCAGCCTGGCCCCCCGGGACAGGATCTACGAGCAGTACTTC. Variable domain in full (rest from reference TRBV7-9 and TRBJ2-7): DTGVSQNPRHKITKRGQNVTFRCDPISEHNRLYWYRQTLGQGPEFLTYFQNEAQLEKSRLLSDRFSAERPKGSFSTLEIQRTEQGDSAMYLCASSLAPRDRIYEQYFGPGTRLTVT.

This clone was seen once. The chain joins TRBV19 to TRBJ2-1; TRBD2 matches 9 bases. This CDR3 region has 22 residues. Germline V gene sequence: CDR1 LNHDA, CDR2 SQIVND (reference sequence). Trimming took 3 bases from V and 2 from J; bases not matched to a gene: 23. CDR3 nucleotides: TGTGCCAGTAGTATTGGGCGCCGGGACACGAAGAATAGCGGGAGCGCCTACAATGAGCAGTTCTTC. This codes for CASSIGRRDTKNSGSAYNEQFF.

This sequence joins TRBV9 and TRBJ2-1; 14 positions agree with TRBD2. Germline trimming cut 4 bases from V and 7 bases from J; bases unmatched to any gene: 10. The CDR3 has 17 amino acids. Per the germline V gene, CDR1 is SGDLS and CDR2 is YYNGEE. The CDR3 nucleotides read TGTGCCAGCAGCCCGACTAGCGGGGGGGTAGTCGTTAATGAGCAGTTCTTC. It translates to CASSPTSGGVVVNEQFF.

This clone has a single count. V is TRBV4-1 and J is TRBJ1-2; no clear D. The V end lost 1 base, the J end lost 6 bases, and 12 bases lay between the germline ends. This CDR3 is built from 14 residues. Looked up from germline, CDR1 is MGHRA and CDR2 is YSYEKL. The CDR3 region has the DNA TGCGCCAGCAGCCAAGTAGGGAGAGGGCATGGCTACACCTTC. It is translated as CASSQVGRGHGYTF.

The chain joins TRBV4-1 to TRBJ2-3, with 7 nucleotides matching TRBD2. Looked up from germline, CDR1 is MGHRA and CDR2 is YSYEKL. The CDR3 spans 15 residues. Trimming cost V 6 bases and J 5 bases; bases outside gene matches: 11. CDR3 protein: CASSVIAGAGDTQYF. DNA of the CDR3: TGCGCCAGCAGTGTAATTGCGGGAGCGGGAGATACGCAGTATTTT.

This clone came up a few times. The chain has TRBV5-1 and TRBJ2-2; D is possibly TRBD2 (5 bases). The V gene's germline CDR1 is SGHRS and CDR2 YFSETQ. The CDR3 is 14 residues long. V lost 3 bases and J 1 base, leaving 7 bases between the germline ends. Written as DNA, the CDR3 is TGCGCCAGCAGCTCCCGGGGGAACACCGGGGAGCTGTTTTTT. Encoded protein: CASSSRGNTGELFF.

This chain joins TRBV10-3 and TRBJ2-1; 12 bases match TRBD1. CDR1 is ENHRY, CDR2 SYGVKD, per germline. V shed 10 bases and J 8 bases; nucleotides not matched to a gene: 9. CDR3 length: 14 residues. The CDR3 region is CATTGTGGFDEQFF. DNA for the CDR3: TGTGCCACGACCGGGACAGGGGGCTTTGATGAGCAGTTCTTC.

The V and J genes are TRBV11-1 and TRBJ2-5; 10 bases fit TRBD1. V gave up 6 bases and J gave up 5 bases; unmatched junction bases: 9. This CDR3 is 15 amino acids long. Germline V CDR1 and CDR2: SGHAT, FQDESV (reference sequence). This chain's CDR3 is CASRRVGTGEETQYF. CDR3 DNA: TGTGCCAGCAGGAGGGTCGGGACAGGGGAGGAGACCCAGTACTTC.

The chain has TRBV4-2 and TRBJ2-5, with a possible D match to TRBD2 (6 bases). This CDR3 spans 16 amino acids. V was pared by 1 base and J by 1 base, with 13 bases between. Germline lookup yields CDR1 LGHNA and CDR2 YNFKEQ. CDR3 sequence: CASSQVGGRLQETQYF. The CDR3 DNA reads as TGTGCCAGCAGCCAAGTGGGGGGACGGCTCCAAGAGACCCAGTACTTC.

This CDR3 is CAISHRGGQPQHF. CDR3 bases: TGTGCCATCAGTCACAGGGGTGGTCAGCCCCAGCATTTT. J is TRBJ1-5 and V is TRBV10-3; 7 nucleotides line up with TRBD1. The germline CDR1 and CDR2 sequences are ENHRY and SYGVKD. The CDR3 sequence is 13 residues long. Trimming cost V 5 bases and J 6 bases; bases outside gene matches: 4.

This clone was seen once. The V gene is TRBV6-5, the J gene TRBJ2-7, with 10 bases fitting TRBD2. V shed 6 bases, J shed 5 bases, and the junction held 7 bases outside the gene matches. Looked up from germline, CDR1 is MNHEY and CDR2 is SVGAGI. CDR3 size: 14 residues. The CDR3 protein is CASRTLAGANEQYF. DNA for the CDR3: TGTGCCAGCAGAACCCTAGCGGGAGCTAACGAGCAGTACTTC.

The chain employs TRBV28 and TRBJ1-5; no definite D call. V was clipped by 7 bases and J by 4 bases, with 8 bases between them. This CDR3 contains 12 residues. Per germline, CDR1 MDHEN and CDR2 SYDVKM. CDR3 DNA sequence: TGTGCCAGCAACCGGGAAAATCAGCCCCAGCATTTT. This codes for CASNRENQPQHF.

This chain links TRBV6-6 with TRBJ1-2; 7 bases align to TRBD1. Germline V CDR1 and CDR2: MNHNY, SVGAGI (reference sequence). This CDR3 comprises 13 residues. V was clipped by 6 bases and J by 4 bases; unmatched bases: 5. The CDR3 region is CASRDREGYGYTF. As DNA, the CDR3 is TGTGCCAGCAGAGACAGGGAAGGCTATGGCTACACCTTC.

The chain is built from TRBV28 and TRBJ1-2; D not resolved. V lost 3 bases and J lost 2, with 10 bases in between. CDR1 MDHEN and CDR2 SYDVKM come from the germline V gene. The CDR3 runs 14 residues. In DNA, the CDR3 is TGTGCCAGCAGTTTCGGGTCAGACAACTATGGCTACACCTTC. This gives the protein CASSFGSDNYGYTF.

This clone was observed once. For the CDR3, the DNA is TGCGCCAGCAGCCCCCACGCGGGGCAGGATGAGCAGTTCTTC. This translates into CASSPHAGQDEQFF. The genes are TRBV5-1 and TRBJ2-1; the D gene is possibly TRBD2 (6 bases). CDR1 and CDR2 (germline): SGHRS, YFSETQ. V dropped 4 bases and J dropped 8 bases, with 16 bases sitting between them. This CDR3 spans 14 amino acids. Combining the CDR3 with reference TRBV5-1 and TRBJ2-1 gives the whole variable domain KAGVTQTPRYLIKTRGQQVTLSCSPISGHRSVSWYQQTPGQGLQFLFEYFSETQRNKGNFPGRFSGRQFSNSRSEMNVSTLELGDSALYLCASSPHAGQDEQFFGPGTRLTVL.

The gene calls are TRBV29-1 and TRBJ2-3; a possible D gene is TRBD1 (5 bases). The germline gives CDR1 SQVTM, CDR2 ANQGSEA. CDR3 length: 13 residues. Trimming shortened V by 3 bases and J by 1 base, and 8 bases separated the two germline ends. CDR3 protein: CSVDGAGTDTQYF. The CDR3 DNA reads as TGCAGCGTTGATGGGGCGGGCACAGATACGCAGTATTTT.

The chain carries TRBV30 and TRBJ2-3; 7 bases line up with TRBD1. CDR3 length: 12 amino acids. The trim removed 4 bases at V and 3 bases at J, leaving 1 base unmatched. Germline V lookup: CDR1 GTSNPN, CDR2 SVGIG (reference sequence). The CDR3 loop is CAWNRGTDTQYF. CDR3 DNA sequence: TGTGCCTGGAACAGGGGTACAGATACGCAGTATTTT.